One sample yielded the 26 T cell receptor beta chains listed below, sequenced in a study of beta chain features in type 1 diabetes. What was sequenced were expressed TCRB transcripts, since all of the isolated RNA had been reverse transcribed. Sequencing was performed with immunoSEQ multiplex PCR; in TCRdb, only in-frame clones are kept and a portion is missing. The sample records approximately 100,000 clones, about two fifths being singletons. Input material: stem cell memory CD4+ T cells from blood. All receptors come from a woman between 18 and 29 years old in good health.

The chain has TRBV18 and TRBJ2-5; D might be TRBD1 (5 bases). The J call may be mistaken, given a closer DNA end match to TRBJ2-7. CDR3 size: 14 residues. From germline, CDR1 is KGHSH and CDR2 LQKENI. In nucleotides, the CDR3 is TGTGCCAGCTCAAGGGCAGGGATTTCCTACGAGCAGTACTTC. As protein: CASSRAGISYEQYF.

The V and J genes are TRBV6-1 and TRBJ1-1; maybe TRBD1 (5 bases). CDR1 MNHNS and CDR2 SASEGT come from the germline V gene. CDR3 length: 15 residues. With 6 bases removed from V and 4 bases from J, the gap between germline ends came to 18 bases. CDR3 sequence: CASSGGDVGSTEAFF. CDR3 sequence (DNA): TGTGCCAGCAGCGGGGGGGACGTAGGGAGCACTGAAGCTTTCTTT.

This sequence joins TRBV6-5 and TRBJ2-2; D is undetermined. The CDR3 totals 13 residues. The germline gives CDR1 MNHEY, CDR2 SVGAGI. With 6 bases removed from V and 4 bases from J, the gap between germline ends came to 9 bases. The DNA for the CDR3 is TGTGCCAGCAGACATGGTCGCACCGGGGAGCTGTTTTTT. Protein: CASRHGRTGELFF.

The rearrangement uses TRBV2 and TRBJ2-1; 7 bases align to TRBD2. V lost 5 bases, J lost 6 bases, and 4 bases stayed unmatched. The CDR3 length is 13 residues. The V gene's germline CDR1 is SNHLY and CDR2 FYNNEI. The CDR3, as DNA: TGTGCCAGCAGTACCGGGACTATCAATGAGCAGTTCTTC. Translated, it gives CASSTGTINEQFF.

The V gene is TRBV5-6, the J gene TRBJ2-1; unclear D gene. Germline values: CDR1 SGHDT, CDR2 YYEEEE. Trimming stripped 2 bases from V and 1 base from J, with 7 bases between. The CDR3 spans 14 residues. Here the CDR3 DNA reads TGTGCCAGCAGCTTCGGTAATTCCTACAATGAGCAGTTCTTC. Its translation: CASSFGNSYNEQFF.

The V gene is TRBV5-5, the J gene TRBJ1-2; 7 bases line up with TRBD1. The J segment lost 3 bases and the V segment lost 4 bases, leaving 6 bases of the junction unmatched. Per the germline V gene, CDR1 is SGHKS and CDR2 is YYEKEE (reference sequence). This CDR3 has 14 amino acids. This CDR3 reads CASSAYRGYYGYTF. The CDR3 DNA sequence: TGTGCCAGCAGCGCCTACAGGGGCTACTATGGCTACACCTTC.

The genes are TRBV6-5 and TRBJ1-1; D is ambiguous. The CDR3 consists of 15 residues. CDR1 and CDR2 (germline): MNHEY, SVGAGI. V lost 5 bases, J lost 0 bases, and 13 bases lay in between. This chain's CDR3 is CASSQRGLMNTEAFF. CDR3 nucleotides: TGTGCCAGCAGTCAACGAGGACTAATGAACACTGAAGCTTTCTTT.

This chain uses TRBV7-9 with TRBJ2-1; TRBD2 matches at 14 bases. Trimming at V came to 5 bases and at J to 6 bases, leaving 9 bases not matched to a gene. The CDR3 runs to 17 residues. Germline CDR1 SEHNR, CDR2 FQNEAQ (reference sequence). CDR3 residues: CASSLQTSGRASNEQFF. The CDR3 bases are TGTGCCAGCAGCCTCCAGACTAGCGGGAGGGCCTCCAATGAGCAGTTCTTC.

J is TRBJ2-7 and V is TRBV7-8; 8 positions agree with TRBD2. Trimming cost V 5 bases and J 4 bases; bases outside gene matches: 19. In germline, CDR1 is SGHVS, CDR2 FQNEAQ. The CDR3 totals 18 residues. The CDR3 nucleotides are TGTGCCAGCAGCATCAAACTCGGTTCCGGGACTAGTAATTACGAGCAGTACTTC. The encoded protein is CASSIKLGSGTSNYEQYF.

This clone was counted between two and nine times. The chain is built from TRBV28 and TRBJ1-2, with D uncertain. CDR1 is MDHEN and CDR2 is SYDVKM in the germline V gene. The CDR3 runs 12 residues. The V gene lost 5 bases and the J gene lost 8 bases, with 12 bases spanning the gap. CDR3 in DNA: TGTGCCAGCAGTGCACAAATCAGAGGCTACACCTTC. Translated, it gives CASSAQIRGYTF.

In its sample, this clone was seen a few times. The chain has TRBV7-2 and TRBJ2-5, with TRBD1 matching over 7 bases. Germline V gene sequence: CDR1 SGHTA, CDR2 FQGNSA. V gave up 5 bases and J gave up 2 bases; unmatched junction bases: 5. CDR3 length: 14 residues. The CDR3 spells CASSRGQLQETQYF. CDR3 DNA sequence: TGTGCCAGCAGCCGGGGACAGCTACAAGAGACCCAGTACTTC.

The chain couples TRBV18 to TRBJ2-5, with 11 bases fitting TRBD2. The CDR3 contains 16 residues. V shed 6 bases and J 5 bases; nucleotides not matched to a gene: 11. Per germline, CDR1 KGHSH and CDR2 LQKENI. In DNA, the CDR3 is TGTGCCAGCTCCACTTCACTAGCGGGAGTGCATGAGACCCAGTACTTC. Protein sequence: CASSTSLAGVHETQYF.

The CDR3 loop reads CASSEGGTGTLEQYF. DNA for the CDR3: TGCGCCAGCAGCGAGGGAGGGACAGGGACTTTGGAGCAGTACTTC. This chain connects TRBV5-1 to TRBJ2-7; 9 positions agree with TRBD1. This CDR3 spans 15 amino acids. CDR1 is SGHRS, CDR2 YFSETQ, per germline. The junction had 12 bases not matched to a gene; V was cut back by 4 bases and J by 7 bases. The full variable domain, in which reference TRBV5-1 and TRBJ2-7 provide the parts outside the CDR3, is KAGVTQTPRYLIKTRGQQVTLSCSPISGHRSVSWYQQTPGQGLQFLFEYFSETQRNKGNFPGRFSGRQFSNSRSEMNVSTLELGDSALYLCASSEGGTGTLEQYFGPGTRLTVT.

CDR3 bases: TGTGCCAGCAGCTTGAACAGGTACACAGATACGCAGTATTTT. Its translation is CASSLNRYTDTQYF. The V and J genes are TRBV5-4 and TRBJ2-3; D possibly corresponds to TRBD1 (5 bases). Germline V CDR1 and CDR2: SGHNT, YYREEE (reference sequence). The CDR3 is 14 residues long. V lost 1 base, J lost 2 bases, and 8 bases lay in between.

This clone has just a few counts. V is TRBV4-3 and J is TRBJ1-5; no clear D gene. The germline CDR1 and CDR2 sequences are LGHNA and YSLEER. Trimming removed 2 bases at V and 7 bases at J, with 9 bases between. This CDR3 has 13 residues. In DNA, the CDR3 is TGCGCCAGCAGCCAACAGGAGGGACAGCCCCAGCATTTT. This encodes CASSQQEGQPQHF.

This clone has more than one count but fewer than ten. V gene TRBV4-1 combines with J gene TRBJ2-5; D may be TRBD2 (6 bases). This CDR3 has 15 amino acids. The germline V gene encodes CDR1 MGHRA and CDR2 YSYEKL. Between the trimmed V and J ends, which lost 1 base and 4 bases, there was a span of 13 bases. The CDR3 region is CASSQGRDFGETQYF. In DNA form, the CDR3 reads TGCGCCAGCAGCCAAGGGCGGGACTTTGGAGAGACCCAGTACTTC.

V and J are TRBV7-9 and TRBJ1-4; TRBD1 might be the D (5 bases). Trimming removed 3 bases from V and 10 bases from J, with 12 bases in between. Germline loops: CDR1 SEHNR, CDR2 FQNEAQ (reference sequence). The CDR3 has 13 amino acids. The CDR3 DNA follows: TGTGCCAGCAGCTTTGTTAGGGGCGGAAAACTGTTTTTT. Residues: CASSFVRGGKLFF.

The rearrangement uses TRBV11-2 and TRBJ1-2; D is undetermined. The CDR3 has 18 residues. In germline, CDR1 is SGHAT, CDR2 FQNNGV. V was shortened by 0 bases and J by 8 bases, with 25 bases between the two germline ends. The CDR3 DNA sequence: TGTGCCAGCAGCTTAGATCTATCCTGGGTAGAACAGCAGCGGGGCTACACCTTC. Translating gives CASSLDLSWVEQQRGYTF.

In this sample, this clone turned up a few times. This chain connects TRBV28 to TRBJ2-7; 9 bases are a match to TRBD1. CDR1 MDHEN and CDR2 SYDVKM come from the germline V gene. The CDR3 is 15 residues long. V gave up 7 bases and J gave up 5 bases; unmatched junction bases: 12. The CDR3, as DNA: TGTGCCAGCATCGACTCTGGGACAGGGAGCCACGAGCAGTACTTC. Encoded protein: CASIDSGTGSHEQYF. Full variable domain (remainder filled in from reference TRBV28 and TRBJ2-7): DVKVTQSSRYLVKRTGEKVFLECVQDMDHENMFWYRQDPGLGLRLIYFSYDVKMKEKGDIPEGYSVSREKKERFSLILESASTNQTSMYLCASIDSGTGSHEQYFGPGTRLTVT.

This clone was detected a few times. This chain joins TRBV6-5 and TRBJ1-5; TRBD1 aligns across 7 bases. Looked up from germline, CDR1 is MNHEY and CDR2 is SVGAGI. After removal of 9 bases from V and 0 bases from J, the junction contained 2 bases not matched to a gene. The CDR3 is made up of 13 amino acids. The DNA for the CDR3 is TGTGCCAGTGGACAGGTTAGCAATCAGCCCCAGCATTTT. Encoded protein: CASGQVSNQPQHF.

V is TRBV28 and J is TRBJ2-2, with D perhaps matching TRBD2 (5 bases). The germline V gene encodes CDR1 MDHEN and CDR2 SYDVKM. Trimming removed 3 bases from V and 1 base from J, with 12 bases in between. The CDR3 runs to 16 residues. CDR3 DNA: TGTGCCAGCAGTTTGTTGGGAGTGGGGAACACCGGGGAGCTGTTTTTT. Residues: CASSLLGVGNTGELFF. The variable domain in full, completed from reference TRBV28 and TRBJ2-2, reads DVKVTQSSRYLVKRTGEKVFLECVQDMDHENMFWYRQDPGLGLRLIYFSYDVKMKEKGDIPEGYSVSREKKERFSLILESASTNQTSMYLCASSLLGVGNTGELFFGEGSRLTVL.

The chain links TRBV5-1 to TRBJ1-4; 9 bases fit TRBD1. This CDR3 spans 15 amino acids. Trimming at V came to 3 bases and at J to 4 bases, leaving 4 bases not matched to a gene. CDR1 SGHRS and CDR2 YFSETQ come from the germline V gene. In DNA, the CDR3 is TGCGCCAGCAGCTCCGGACAGGGGAATAATGAAAAACTGTTTTTT. It is translated as CASSSGQGNNEKLFF.

This clone has just one count. The genes are TRBV5-1 and TRBJ2-5; D is possibly TRBD2 (5 bases). V lost 4 bases to trimming and J lost 6 bases, with 19 bases between them. There are 15 residues in the CDR3. In germline, CDR1 is SGHRS, CDR2 YFSETQ. The CDR3 here is CASSPEPGTRQTQYF. CDR3 DNA sequence: TGCGCCAGCAGCCCCGAACCGGGAACTCGACAGACCCAGTACTTC.

This clone occurred a few times. V gene TRBV7-3 combines with J gene TRBJ2-5; the D is unclear. The germline V gene encodes CDR1 SGHTA and CDR2 FQGTGA. The CDR3 has 13 residues. Trimming shortened V by 2 bases and J by 7 bases, and 11 bases separated the two germline ends. The CDR3 loop reads CASSLGVVGTQYF. As DNA, the CDR3 is TGTGCCAGCAGCTTAGGAGTAGTTGGGACCCAGTACTTC.

DNA for the CDR3: TGTGCCAGCAGCTTAAGGAATAGCGGCACAGATACGCAGTATTTT. This translates into CASSLRNSGTDTQYF. This chain links TRBV7-2 with TRBJ2-3; perhaps TRBD2 as D (5 bases). Germline CDR1 and CDR2: SGHTA and FQGNSA. The CDR3 consists of 15 residues. The germline V and J ends were trimmed by 2 bases and 1 base, with 10 bases remaining between them.

This clone was observed a single time. The J gene is TRBJ2-7, the V gene TRBV27, with a possible D match to TRBD1 (6 bases). Trimming took off 2 bases at V and 1 base at J, with 12 bases between the two ends. Germline CDR1 is MNHEY and CDR2 is SMNVEV (reference sequence). The CDR3 length is 15 residues. CDR3 residues: CASSLRGRGSYEQYF. CDR3 DNA: TGTGCCAGCAGTTTACGGGGCAGGGGTTCCTACGAGCAGTACTTC.